The 23 T cell receptor beta chains in this list originate from one sample, sequenced in a study of T cell responses to AZD1222 COVID-19 vaccine. Here immunoSEQ multiplex PCR was the method, and the copy in TCRdb shows in-frame clones only, minus some. The sample has 200,000 or so clones, more than 80% seen once; the top ten hold 5% to 7%. Here the sequenced sample was peripheral blood, taken on day 0 of AZD1222 vaccination. The receptors come from an adult in good health.

This chain uses TRBV9 with TRBJ1-3; no clear D. Germline values: CDR1 SGDLS, CDR2 YYNGEE. This CDR3 contains 15 residues. With 4 bases removed from V and 0 bases from J, the gap between germline ends came to 11 bases. In nucleotides, the CDR3 is TGTGCCAGCAGCCCCCATCTAAGCTCTGGAAACACCATATATTTT. This codes for CASSPHLSSGNTIYF. Complete variable domain (other parts from reference TRBV9 and TRBJ1-3): DSGVTQTPKHLITATGQRVTLRCSPRSGDLSVYWYQQSLDQGLQFLIQYYNGEERAKGNILERFSAQQFPDLHSELNLSSLELGDSALYFCASSPHLSSGNTIYFGEGSWLTVV.

The chain has TRBV19 and TRBJ2-2; 9 nucleotides align to TRBD1. The CDR3 is 13 residues long. Germline loops: CDR1 LNHDA, CDR2 SQIVND (reference sequence). V shed 11 bases and J 1 base; nucleotides not matched to a gene: 2. The CDR3 loop reads CAAGQGNTGELFF. CDR3 in DNA: TGTGCCGCGGGACAGGGGAACACCGGGGAGCTGTTTTTT.

This chain uses TRBV28 with TRBJ1-2; maybe TRBD1 (5 bases). Trimming stripped 7 bases from V and 8 bases from J, with 14 bases between. Germline V gene lookup returns CDR1 MDHEN and CDR2 SYDVKM. This CDR3 has 12 residues. The CDR3 DNA reads as TGTGCCAGCAATACCGGGACGGGGGGCTACACCTTC. It specifies CASNTGTGGYTF.

J is TRBJ2-7 and V is TRBV3-1 (or the pseudogene TRBV3-2); 9 positions agree with TRBD2. V lost 0 bases and J lost 7; bases outside the gene matches: 13. CDR1 and CDR2 from the germline V gene are LGHDT and YNNKEL (reference sequence). The CDR3 is made up of 17 amino acids. The CDR3 protein is CASSQEIAGDLKGEQYF. CDR3 sequence (DNA): TGTGCCAGCAGCCAAGAAATAGCGGGAGACCTTAAGGGAGAGCAGTACTTC.

This rearrangement joins TRBV5-1 to TRBJ2-1; D is unresolved. CDR1 and CDR2 (germline): SGHRS, YFSETQ. There are 14 residues in the CDR3. Trimming cost V 0 bases and J 6 bases, with 10 bases left between them. The CDR3 here is CASSLAPPGNEQFF. DNA of the CDR3: TGCGCCAGCAGCTTGGCGCCCCCCGGCAATGAGCAGTTCTTC.

V and J are TRBV10-3 and TRBJ2-2, with 8 nucleotides matching TRBD2. The germline CDR1 and CDR2 sequences are ENHRY and SYGVKD. CDR3 length equals 13 residues. Trimming took 8 bases from V and 5 from J; bases not matched to a gene: 4. CDR3 amino acids: CAIGERETGELFF. In nucleotides, the CDR3 is TGTGCCATCGGAGAGCGGGAGACCGGGGAGCTGTTTTTT.

J is TRBJ2-2 and V is TRBV19, with 11 bases matching TRBD2. Germline V lookup: CDR1 LNHDA, CDR2 SQIVND (reference sequence). The CDR3 is 20 amino acids. Germline trimming cut 4 bases from V and 0 bases from J; bases unmatched to any gene: 13. This CDR3 reads CASSTPGLAAVFANTGELFF. The DNA of the CDR3 is TGTGCCAGTAGTACACCGGGACTAGCGGCAGTCTTCGCGAACACCGGGGAGCTGTTTTTT.

This chain connects TRBV5-1 to TRBJ1-4; D gene ambiguous. V lost 2 bases and J lost 3, with 11 bases in between. This CDR3 region has 15 residues. Germline V gene lookup returns CDR1 SGHRS and CDR2 YFSETQ. The CDR3 DNA reads as TGCGCCAGCAGCTTTGGGCAGCCTGCTAATGAAAAACTGTTTTTT. Its translation: CASSFGQPANEKLFF.

The chain has TRBV28 and TRBJ2-7, with D perhaps TRBD2 (6 bases). The V end lost 6 bases, the J end lost 1 base, and 13 bases lay between the germline ends. From germline, CDR1 is MDHEN and CDR2 SYDVKM. The CDR3 contains 14 residues. The CDR3 sequence is CASSRRGSSYEQYF. The CDR3 DNA reads TGTGCCAGCAGCAGGAGGGGTTCGTCCTACGAGCAGTACTTC.

The chain carries TRBV27 and TRBJ2-3, with D unresolved. Per germline, CDR1 MNHEY and CDR2 SMNVEV (reference sequence). This CDR3 contains 13 residues. Trimming shortened V by 5 bases and J by 2 bases, and 8 bases separated the two germline ends. The CDR3 protein is CASSGSLTDTQYF. The CDR3 DNA reads TGTGCCAGCAGTGGGTCTCTCACAGATACGCAGTATTTT.

The chain links TRBV18 to TRBJ1-4, with 7 bases identical to TRBD1. Trimming removed 4 bases from V and 3 bases from J; junction bases left unmatched: 8. CDR3 length: 16 amino acids. Germline CDR1 reads KGHSH; CDR2 reads LQKENI. For the CDR3, the DNA is TGTGCCAGCTCACGCCGAGACAGGGCGGCTAATGAAAAACTGTTTTTT. This sequence encodes CASSRRDRAANEKLFF.

This chain uses TRBV28 with TRBJ1-2, with D possibly being TRBD1 (5 bases). Looked up from germline, CDR1 is MDHEN and CDR2 is SYDVKM. The CDR3 totals 14 residues. V lost 2 bases and J lost 5, with 12 bases in between. The CDR3 spells CASSLIMAGYGYTF. The CDR3 bases are TGTGCCAGCAGTTTAATAATGGCAGGGTATGGCTACACCTTC.

The chain employs TRBV28 and TRBJ2-7; 9 nucleotides align to TRBD2. The CDR3 is 14 amino acids. With V trimmed by 7 bases and J by 0 bases, 4 bases remained unmatched. In germline, CDR1 is MDHEN, CDR2 SYDVKM. Here the CDR3 reads CASTTSGSSYEQYF. CDR3 DNA sequence: TGTGCCAGCACGACTAGCGGTAGCTCCTACGAGCAGTACTTC.

The chain recombines TRBV7-6 with TRBJ1-1; D gene uncertain. V shed 4 bases and J shed 1 base, with 7 bases lying between them. This CDR3 comprises 13 residues. Germline assignment: CDR1 SGHVS and CDR2 FNYEAQ. Here the CDR3 DNA reads TGTGCCAGCAGCTCGGACTGGAACACTGAAGCTTTCTTT. It translates to CASSSDWNTEAFF. Full variable domain (remainder filled in from reference TRBV7-6 and TRBJ1-1): GAGVSQSPRYKVTKRGQDVALRCDPISGHVSLYWYRQALGQGPEFLTYFNYEAQQDKSGLPNDRFSAERPEGSISTLTIQRTEQRDSAMYRCASSSDWNTEAFFGQGTRLTVV.

Here the CDR3 reads CASSGGNEQFF. DNA for the CDR3: TGTGCCAGCAGCGGAGGGAATGAGCAGTTCTTC. This chain joins TRBV11-2 and TRBJ2-1; a weak D match, TRBD2 (6 bases). The CDR3 runs 11 residues. The V gene lost 5 bases and the J gene lost 7 bases, with 6 bases spanning the gap. The germline gives CDR1 SGHAT, CDR2 FQNNGV.

The gene calls are TRBV4-1 and TRBJ2-7; TRBD2 agrees at 9 bases. The CDR3 extends over 17 amino acids. V lost 2 bases and J lost 5; bases outside the gene matches: 13. Per the germline V gene, CDR1 is MGHRA and CDR2 is YSYEKL. For the CDR3, the DNA is TGCGCCAGCAGCCAAATTCCGGGACTAGCAAAGGTCCACGAGCAGTACTTC. Translated, it gives CASSQIPGLAKVHEQYF.

This sequence joins TRBV7-8 and TRBJ1-4; no firm D call. Germline V gene lookup returns CDR1 SGHVS and CDR2 FQNEAQ. CDR3 length equals 17 residues. Trimming pared 2 bases from V and 3 bases from J, leaving 16 bases between. CDR3 in amino acids: CASSLLMDGPANEKLFF. The CDR3 DNA reads as TGTGCCAGCAGCTTACTCATGGACGGTCCCGCTAATGAAAAACTGTTTTTT.

The gene calls are TRBV7-9 and TRBJ1-4, with a possible D match to TRBD1 (6 bases). The V and J ends lost 0 bases and 4 bases respectively, with 9 bases between them. The germline gives CDR1 SEHNR, CDR2 FQNEAQ (reference sequence). This CDR3 spans 15 amino acids. CDR3 DNA sequence: TGTGCCAGCAGCTTAGCAGGGGGAAATAATGAAAAACTGTTTTTT. Residues: CASSLAGGNNEKLFF.

V gene TRBV30 combines with J gene TRBJ1-2; D may be TRBD1 (5 bases). V was cut by 0 bases and J by 8 bases, with 13 bases left in between. CDR3 length equals 13 residues. Germline-derived CDR1 and CDR2 are GTSNPN and SVGIG (reference sequence). Here the CDR3 reads CAWSVKGSSGYTF. DNA for the CDR3: TGTGCCTGGAGTGTAAAGGGGTCGAGCGGCTACACCTTC.

A word on this clone: The sample carries other DNA sequences with the same CDR3. This chain links TRBV12-3 or TRBV12-4 with TRBJ1-6, with 7 positions matching TRBD1. V dropped 3 bases and J dropped 9; count of bases not matched to a gene: 2. The CDR3 length is 13 residues. CDR3 coding DNA: TGTGCCAGCAGTTTGAGGGGGCCTTCACCCCTCCACTTT. Translating gives CASSLRGPSPLHF.

CDR3 coding DNA: TGCAGTGCTAGTTTCGAGGTTCCCAAAAACATTCAGTACTTC. Its translation is CSASFEVPKNIQYF. The chain couples TRBV20-1 to TRBJ2-4; no reliable D call. The CDR3 is 14 amino acids. V lost 3 bases and J lost 2, with 11 bases in between. CDR1 is DFQATT and CDR2 is SNEGSKA in the germline V gene (reference sequence).

The chain links TRBV10-3 to TRBJ2-2; D gene unclear. Per germline, CDR1 ENHRY and CDR2 SYGVKD. The CDR3 length is 11 residues. V shed 7 bases and J shed 7 bases, with 7 bases lying between them. CDR3 DNA: TGTGCCATCAACCCAGGCGGGGAGCTGTTTTTT. It yields the protein CAINPGGELFF.

The chain couples TRBV21-1 to TRBJ1-3. TRBV21-1 is termed a pseudogene. There are 11 residues in the CDR3. Here the CDR3 DNA reads TGTGCCAGCAGCACTCCGGTACGGCGGATTTTT. This codes for CASSTPVRRIF.